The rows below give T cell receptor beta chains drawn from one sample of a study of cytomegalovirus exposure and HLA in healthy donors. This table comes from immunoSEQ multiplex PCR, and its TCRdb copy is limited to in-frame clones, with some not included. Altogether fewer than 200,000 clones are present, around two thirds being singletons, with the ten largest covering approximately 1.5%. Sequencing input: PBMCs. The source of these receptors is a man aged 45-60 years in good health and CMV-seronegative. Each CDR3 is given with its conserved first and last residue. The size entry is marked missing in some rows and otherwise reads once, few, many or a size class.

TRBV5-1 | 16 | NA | CASSSPGTALTDTQYF
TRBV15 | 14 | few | CATSKTGGNYEQYF
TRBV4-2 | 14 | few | CASSQGHGNEKLFF
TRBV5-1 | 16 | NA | CASSTTGGKMSDTQYF
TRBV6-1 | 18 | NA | CASSEGGLAGGRTGELFF
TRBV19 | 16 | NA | CASSPPGAHSGNTIYF
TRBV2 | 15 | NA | CASSEARTGTYGYTF
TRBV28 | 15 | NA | CASSLRDSTSGGYTF
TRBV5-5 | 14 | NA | CASSAGQGDTEAFF
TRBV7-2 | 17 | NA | CASSLERGAVPNYGYTF
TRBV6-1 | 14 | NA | CASTVGRAGNTIYF
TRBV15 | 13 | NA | CATSSIPGQRYLF
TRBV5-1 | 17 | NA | CASSLTAGTFGGYGYTF
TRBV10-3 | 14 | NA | CAISDGQGIEKLFF
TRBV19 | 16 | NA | CASSRLLPQINYGYTF
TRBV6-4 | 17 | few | CASSDPETGGRNTEAFF
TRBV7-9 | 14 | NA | CASSSDGGGVEQYF
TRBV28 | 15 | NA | CASRTGSLLNYGYTF
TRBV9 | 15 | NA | CASSGTGGYTDTQYF
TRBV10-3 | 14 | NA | CAISLGVGQRGAFF
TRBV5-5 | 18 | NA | CASSLFLTGGVENTEAFF
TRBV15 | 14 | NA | CATSTPGGSHEQYF
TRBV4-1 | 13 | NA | CASSQTGDVRAFF
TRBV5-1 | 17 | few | CASSFLSLAGGWETQYF
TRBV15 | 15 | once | CATSRELEGSYGYTF
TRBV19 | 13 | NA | CASKGRGDTEAFF
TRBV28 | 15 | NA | CASRGQGRGTGELFF
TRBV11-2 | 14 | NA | CASTPGGSYNEQFF
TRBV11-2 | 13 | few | CASSSGGGGVQFF
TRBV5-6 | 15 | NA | CASSYGTGKGYGYTF
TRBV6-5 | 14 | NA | CASSDSVSGNTIYF
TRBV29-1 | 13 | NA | CSVGQGVNTEAFF
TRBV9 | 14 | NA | CASSVGTTNTEAFF
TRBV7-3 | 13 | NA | CASSYGQGEKLFF
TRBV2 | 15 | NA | CASSADREPKDTQYF
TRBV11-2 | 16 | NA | CASSLAPVGGQDEQYF
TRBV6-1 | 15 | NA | CASSSRDRVTGELFF
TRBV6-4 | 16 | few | CASSDSGLLSYNEQFF
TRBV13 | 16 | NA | CASSSRPGARGGEQYF
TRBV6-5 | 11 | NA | CATNDRAEAFF
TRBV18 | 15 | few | CASSPGGQGGQPQHF